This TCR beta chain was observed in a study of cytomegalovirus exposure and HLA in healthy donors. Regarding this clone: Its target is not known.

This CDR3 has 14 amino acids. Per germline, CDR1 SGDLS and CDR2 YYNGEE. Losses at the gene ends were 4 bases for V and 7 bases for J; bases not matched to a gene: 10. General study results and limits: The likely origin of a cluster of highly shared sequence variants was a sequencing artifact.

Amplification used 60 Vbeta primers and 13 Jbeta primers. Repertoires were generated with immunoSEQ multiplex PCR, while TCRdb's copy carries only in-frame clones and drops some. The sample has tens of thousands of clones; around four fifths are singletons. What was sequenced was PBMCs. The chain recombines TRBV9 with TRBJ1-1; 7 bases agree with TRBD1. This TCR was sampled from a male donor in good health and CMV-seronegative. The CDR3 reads CASSPTGAPVEAFF. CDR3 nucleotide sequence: TGTGCCAGCAGCCCTACAGGGGCGCCGGTTGAAGCTTTCTTT.